Listed below are T cell receptor beta chains from one sample, sequenced in a study of CD4 T cells in relation to SARS-CoV-2 and coronaviruses. Which antigens these TCRs recognize remains unknown. Sequencing was performed with immunoSEQ multiplex PCR; in TCRdb, only in-frame clones are kept and a portion is missing. Of 15,000 to 20,000 clones listed, around 81% are singletons. The sequencing sample was made of CD4+ T cells from PBMCs, cultured in vitro. The source of these receptors is a human donor in good health. Each CDR3 is given with its conserved first and last residue. The order of the fields is D gene, V gene, J gene, clone size, CDR3 DNA, CDR3 protein. D genes are given only for firm matches. Part of the rows lack a size; the others show once, few, many or a class for expanded clones.

>-|TRBV7-2|TRBJ2-5|-
TGTGCCAGCAGCCGGTACCAAGAGACCCAGTACTTC
CASSRYQETQYF
>-|TRBV7-2|TRBJ1-6|few
TGTGCCAGCAGCGAAAGCAGGGTGGGGGGTTCACCCCTCCACTTT
CASSESRVGGSPLHF
>TRBD2|TRBV7-2|TRBJ2-1|-
TGTGCCAGCAGCTCACCGGGACTAGCCTCAAGCTCCTACAATGAGCAGTTCTTC
CASSSPGLASSSYNEQFF
>-|TRBV3-1/TRBV3-2|TRBJ1-2|-
TGTGCCAGCAGCCAAACAGGGACCTACACCTTC
CASSQTGTYTF
>-|TRBV12-3/TRBV12-4|TRBJ1-4|-
TGTGCCAGCAGGGACGGGGCCGGTGAAAAACTGTTTTTT
CASRDGAGEKLFF
>-|TRBV30|TRBJ2-3|-
TGTGCCTGGAGTGGTCTCCGGAGCGAAGGGGGTACGCAGTATTTT
CAWSGLRSEGGTQYF
>-|TRBV11-3|TRBJ1-1|-
TGTGCCAGCAGCAAGGACCAGAACACTGAAGCTTTCTTT
CASSKDQNTEAFF
>-|TRBV3-1/TRBV3-2|TRBJ1-2|-
TGTGCCAGCAGCCAAGCCGTGAGTGAGAACTATGGCTACACCTTC
CASSQAVSENYGYTF
>TRBD1|TRBV7-2|TRBJ2-7|-
TGTGCCAGCAGCTCCGACAGGGGAGCATCCTACGAGCAGTACTTC
CASSSDRGASYEQYF
>TRBD1|TRBV4-3|TRBJ2-7|once
TGCGCCAGCAGCCAAAAGTCGGGACAGGTCTCCTACGAGCAGTACTTC
CASSQKSGQVSYEQYF
>-|TRBV4-3|TRBJ1-2|-
TGCGCCAGCGCTACTATCAGGCCCGTGAGTGACTACACCTTC
CASATIRPVSDYTF
>TRBD2|TRBV7-6|TRBJ2-1|-
TGTGCCAGCAGCTATGCCGGGCTAGCGGGGGACAATGAGCAGTTCTTC
CASSYAGLAGDNEQFF
>-|TRBV3-1/TRBV3-2|TRBJ2-3|once
TGTGCCAGCAGCCAAGTAGACGATACGCAGTATTTT
CASSQVDDTQYF
>-|TRBV27|TRBJ2-7|-
TGTGCCAGCAGTAGACAGAGGACCTACGAGCAGTACTTC
CASSRQRTYEQYF
>TRBD2|TRBV2|TRBJ2-4|-
TGTGCCACCGTCCAAGCGGGGGTCTACAAAAACATTCAGTACTTC
CATVQAGVYKNIQYF
>TRBD2|TRBV9|TRBJ2-1|-
TGTGCCAGCAGCGTAGGGGTTAGCGGGAGTCTGAGGAATGAGCAGTTCTTC
CASSVGVSGSLRNEQFF
>TRBD1|TRBV9|TRBJ2-7|-
TGTGCCAGCAGCGTAGAAGTGGGACAGGGGTTCGGGGAGCAGTACTTC
CASSVEVGQGFGEQYF
>TRBD2|TRBV11-2|TRBJ2-7|-
TGTGCCAGCAGCGCGGGACTAGCGGGGTTCTACGAGCAGTACTTC
CASSAGLAGFYEQYF
>TRBD1|TRBV18|TRBJ2-7|-
TGTGCCAGCTCACCAACAGGGACAGGGGGCGGCGAGCAGTACTTC
CASSPTGTGGGEQYF
>TRBD1|TRBV6-5|TRBJ1-3|-
TGTGCCAGCAGTTCCCGGACAGGGTCTGGAAACACCATATATTTT
CASSSRTGSGNTIYF